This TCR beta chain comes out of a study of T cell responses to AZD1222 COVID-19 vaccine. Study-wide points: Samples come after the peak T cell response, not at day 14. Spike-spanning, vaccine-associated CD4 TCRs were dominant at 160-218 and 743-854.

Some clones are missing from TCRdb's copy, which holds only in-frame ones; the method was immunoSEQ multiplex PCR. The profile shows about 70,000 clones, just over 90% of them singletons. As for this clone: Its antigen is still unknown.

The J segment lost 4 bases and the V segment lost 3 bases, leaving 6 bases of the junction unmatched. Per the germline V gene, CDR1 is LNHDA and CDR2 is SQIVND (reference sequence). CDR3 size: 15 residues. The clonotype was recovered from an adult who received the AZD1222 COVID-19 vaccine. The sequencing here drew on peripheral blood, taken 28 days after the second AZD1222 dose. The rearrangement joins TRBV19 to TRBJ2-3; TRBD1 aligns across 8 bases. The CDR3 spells CASSIPGRGPDTQYF. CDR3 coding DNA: TGTGCCAGTAGTATCCCCGGCAGGGGGCCAGATACGCAGTATTTT.